This T cell receptor beta chain was identified during a study of T cell responses to AZD1222 COVID-19 vaccine. Study outcomes and limitations: Seropositive status at baseline applied to only a handful of AZD1222 recipients. Reports say nearly half of spike-specific TCRs go after unmutated variant regions.

Germline V lookup: CDR1 MRHNA, CDR2 SNTAGT. V lost 2 bases and J lost 6, with 17 bases in between. The CDR3 length is 15 residues. This clone turned up a few times. Antigen: not known. Sequencing was performed with immunoSEQ multiplex PCR; in TCRdb, only in-frame clones are kept and a portion is missing. This sample has around 150,000 clones, with 92% found just once. The rearrangement links TRBV6-4 to TRBJ2-7; D possibly corresponds to TRBD1 (5 bases). This material consisted of peripheral blood, taken 28 days after the second AZD1222 dose. This receptor was taken from an adult who received the AZD1222 COVID-19 vaccine. CDR3 DNA: TGTGCCAGCAGTGACCCCAAGGGTTTGGGGCGCGAGCAGTACTTC. It yields the protein CASSDPKGLGREQYF.